Listed below are T cell receptor beta chains from one sample, sequenced in a study of blood T cell repertoires in COVID-19. Here immunoSEQ multiplex PCR was the method, and the copy in TCRdb shows in-frame clones only, minus some. The sample lists 90,000 to 100,000 clones, about 80% occurring once. Sample: peripheral blood. These receptors all stem from a man in his 60s with acute or convalescent COVID-19. Each CDR3 is given with its conserved first and last residue.

TRBJ2-7,TRBV5-1,CASSYFREGTFEQYF
TRBJ2-7,TRBV9,CASSADMTGSYEQYF
TRBJ2-2,TRBV24-1,CATSDYTDKGVTGELFF
TRBJ2-7,TRBV11-3,CASSLGPGSYEQYF
TRBJ2-5,TRBV5-4,CASSLQGAETQYF
TRBJ1-5,TRBV28,CASREDRVYSNQPQHF
TRBJ1-6,TRBV6-5,CASSYEGGRNSPLHF
TRBJ2-3,TRBV7-2,CASSLGQGHTDTQYF
TRBJ1-1,TRBV25-1,CATNMGNTEAFF
TRBJ2-1,TRBV28,CASSQYISGGEQFF
TRBJ1-1,TRBV5-6,CASTDRGRGNTEAFF
TRBJ1-2,TRBV5-4,CASSLGGQGAGRGYGYTF
TRBJ1-5,TRBV12-5,CASGSDSYSNQPQHF
TRBJ1-6,TRBV5-4,CASSRGTGNSPLHF
TRBJ1-5,TRBV2,CASSDGGYSNQPQHF
TRBJ1-4,TRBV5-4,CASSLDSGEKLFF
TRBJ1-2,TRBV6-6,CASSKQGYGYTF
TRBJ1-2,TRBV6-2/TRBV6-3,CASSQVLEAGYTF
TRBJ1-3,TRBV9,CASSVRGDRGTGNTIYF
TRBJ2-5,TRBV4-1,CASSQGIAGAYGETQYF